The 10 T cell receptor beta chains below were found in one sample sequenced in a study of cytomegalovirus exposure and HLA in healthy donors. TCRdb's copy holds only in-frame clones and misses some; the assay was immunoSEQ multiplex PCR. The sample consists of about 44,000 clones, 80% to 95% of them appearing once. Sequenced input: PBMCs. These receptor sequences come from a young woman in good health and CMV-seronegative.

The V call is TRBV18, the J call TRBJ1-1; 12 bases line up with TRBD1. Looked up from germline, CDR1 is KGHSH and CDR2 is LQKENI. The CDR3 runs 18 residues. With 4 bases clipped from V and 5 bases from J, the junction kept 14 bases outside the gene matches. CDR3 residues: CASSQGAGTGGVRTEAFF. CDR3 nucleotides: TGTGCCAGCTCACAGGGGGCCGGGACAGGGGGCGTAAGGACTGAAGCTTTCTTT.

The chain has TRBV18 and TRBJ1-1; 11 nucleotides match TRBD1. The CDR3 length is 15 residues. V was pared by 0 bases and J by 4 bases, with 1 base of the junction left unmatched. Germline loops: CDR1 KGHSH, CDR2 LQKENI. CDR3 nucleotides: TGTGCCAGCTCACCACCGGGGACAGGGGGCACTGAAGCTTTCTTT. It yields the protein CASSPPGTGGTEAFF. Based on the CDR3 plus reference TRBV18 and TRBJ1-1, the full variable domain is NAGVMQNPRHLVRRRGQEARLRCSPMKGHSHVYWYRQLPEEGLKFMVYLQKENIIDESGMPKERFSAEFPKEGPSILRIQQVVRGDSAAYFCASSPPGTGGTEAFFGQGTRLTVV.

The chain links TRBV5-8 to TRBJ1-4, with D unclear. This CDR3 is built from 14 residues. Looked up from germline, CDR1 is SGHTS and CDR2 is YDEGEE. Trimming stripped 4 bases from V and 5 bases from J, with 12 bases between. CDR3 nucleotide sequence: TGTGCCAGCAGCCTCGTTATAAGCAATGAAAAACTGTTTTTT. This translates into CASSLVISNEKLFF.

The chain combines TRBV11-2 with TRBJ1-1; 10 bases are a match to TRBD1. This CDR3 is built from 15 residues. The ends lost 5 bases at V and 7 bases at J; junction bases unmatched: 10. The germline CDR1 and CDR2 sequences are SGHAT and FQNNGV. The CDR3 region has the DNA TGTGCCAGCAGCCCCACCATGACAGGGGGCAATGAAGCTTTCTTT. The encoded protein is CASSPTMTGGNEAFF.

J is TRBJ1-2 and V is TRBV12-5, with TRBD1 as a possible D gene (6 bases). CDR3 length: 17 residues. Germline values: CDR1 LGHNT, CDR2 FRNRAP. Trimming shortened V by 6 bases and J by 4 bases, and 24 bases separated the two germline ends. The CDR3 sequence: CASGLWARDTSLYGYTF. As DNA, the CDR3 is TGTGCTAGTGGCTTATGGGCTCGGGACACATCCCTCTATGGCTACACCTTC.

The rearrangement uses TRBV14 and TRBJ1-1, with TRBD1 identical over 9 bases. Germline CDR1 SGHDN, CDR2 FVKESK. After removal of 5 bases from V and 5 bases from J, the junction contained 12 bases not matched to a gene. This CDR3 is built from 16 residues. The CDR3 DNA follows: TGTGCCAGCAGCTCGAGACAGGGGGATCCGTGGACTGAAGCTTTCTTT. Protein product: CASSSRQGDPWTEAFF.

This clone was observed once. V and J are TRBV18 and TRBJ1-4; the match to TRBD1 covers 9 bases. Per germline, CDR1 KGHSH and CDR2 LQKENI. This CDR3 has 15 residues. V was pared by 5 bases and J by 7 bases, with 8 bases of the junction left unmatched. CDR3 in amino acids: CASSSGQGWREKLFF. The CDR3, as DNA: TGTGCCAGCTCATCCGGACAGGGGTGGCGTGAAAAACTGTTTTTT.

The CDR3 DNA is TGTGCCAGCAGTTTATACGGGGTCAAATACGAGCAGTACTTC. Protein product: CASSLYGVKYEQYF. This chain uses TRBV28 with TRBJ2-7; D might be TRBD2 (5 bases). CDR3 size: 14 residues. Trimming stripped 1 base from V and 4 bases from J, with 11 bases between. Germline values: CDR1 MDHEN, CDR2 SYDVKM.

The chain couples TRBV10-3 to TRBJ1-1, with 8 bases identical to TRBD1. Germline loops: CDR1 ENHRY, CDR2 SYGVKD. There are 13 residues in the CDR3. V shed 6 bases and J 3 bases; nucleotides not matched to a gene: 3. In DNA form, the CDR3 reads TGTGCCATCAGGACAGGGGTGCACACTGAAGCTTTCTTT. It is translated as CAIRTGVHTEAFF.

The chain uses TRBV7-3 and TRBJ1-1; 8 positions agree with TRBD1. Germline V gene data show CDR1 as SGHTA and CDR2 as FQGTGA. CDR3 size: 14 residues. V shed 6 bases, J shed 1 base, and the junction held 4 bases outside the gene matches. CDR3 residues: CASSSGGANTEAFF. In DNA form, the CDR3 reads TGTGCCAGCAGTTCAGGGGGCGCGAACACTGAAGCTTTCTTT.